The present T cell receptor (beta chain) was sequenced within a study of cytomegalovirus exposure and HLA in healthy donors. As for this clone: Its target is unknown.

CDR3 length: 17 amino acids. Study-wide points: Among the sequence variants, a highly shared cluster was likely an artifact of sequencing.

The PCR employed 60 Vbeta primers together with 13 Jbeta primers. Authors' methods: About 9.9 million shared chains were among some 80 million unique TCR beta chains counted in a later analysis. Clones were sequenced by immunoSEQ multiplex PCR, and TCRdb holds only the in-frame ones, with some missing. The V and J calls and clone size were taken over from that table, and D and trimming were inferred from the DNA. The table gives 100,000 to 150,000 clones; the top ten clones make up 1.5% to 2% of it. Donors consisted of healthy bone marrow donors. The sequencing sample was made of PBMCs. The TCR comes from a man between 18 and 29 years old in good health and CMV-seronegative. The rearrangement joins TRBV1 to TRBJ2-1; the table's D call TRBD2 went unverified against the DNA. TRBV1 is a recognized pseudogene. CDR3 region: CTSSLKEPGVWMYEQFF. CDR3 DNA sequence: TGCACCAGCAGCCTAAAAGAACCGGGGGTTTGGATGTACGAGCAGTTCTTC.